This T cell receptor beta chain is from a study of blood T cell repertoires in COVID-19 (dated by TCRdb to the early 2020s). Looking at the study overall: Samples from collaborators originated in the United States, Italy and Spain and spanned both the acute and convalescent phases of COVID-19. The prospective study material was composed of cDNA or gDNA derived from T cells, B-cell-depleted T cells, or PBMCs. Subjects who had been exposed to COVID-19, were actively infected with it, or had recovered from it provided the deeply sampled blood TCRbeta repertoires that made up the dataset. The repertoires were made available in a free public database intended to serve as a resource for research on the immune response to SARS-CoV-2. Samples were obtained from the ongoing ImmuneRACE study (first 160 participants) and from about 1,300 subjects provided by 6 global collaborators. The sample metadata nearly always contained a de-identified subject ID, COVID-19 status, age in years and sex. Where available, HLA class I and class II types were obtained from metadata supplied by the sample provider rather than from assay-based typing.

The immunoSEQ Assay, a bias-controlled multiplex PCR, was used to amplify TCRbeta CDR3 regions from genomic DNA. The authors' pipeline ran thus. The number of nucleated cells in each sample was estimated from the amplification of reference gene primers within the assay. Sequence reads were collapsed and filtered to measure the absolute abundance of every unique TCRbeta CDR3 rearrangement. Productive Simpson clonality was computed per sample as the square root of Simpson's diversity index over productive rearrangements. What TCRdb holds here is the immuneACCESS table cut down to in-frame rearrangements. Part of the clones is not present; checked against another copy, under half of the missing clones reflect an unresolved V gene, and the others are unexplained. The D gene and trimming were derived from the DNA, and the V and J assignments and clone size from that table. The table for this sample lists approximately 280,000 clones; roughly nine tenths of them were counted only once. The ten biggest clones cover around 1.9% of the sample.

The study at large found these results: Clinical and demographic metadata were provided uncurated, with the amount varying by source and participant.

In the prospective study, participants were roughly 18 to 95 years old, resided in fewer than 25 geographic areas of the United States, and were enrolled through a virtual design. Cohort assignment in the prospective study relied on participant-reported clinical history from a screening survey and a study questionnaire. Recovered participants in ImmuneRACE Cohort 3 were defined by two consecutive negative NP/OP PCR tests, clearance by a healthcare professional, or resolution of symptoms. In the prospective study, mobile phlebotomists collected whole blood, serum and a nasopharyngeal or oropharyngeal swab from each participant. Additional blood draws and questionnaires over an approximately two-month period could optionally be provided by prospective study participants. Blood samples from the prospective study were shipped frozen or at room temperature prior to DNA extraction. As to this clone: The target of this receptor is not known. Per-base qualities were not stored, and no clone one base away is much larger.

Reading the germline V gene gives CDR1 SGHTA and CDR2 FQGTGA. The CDR3 spans 18 residues, from the cysteine through the phenylalanine. Kept here is only the CDR3 DNA, which spans 54 bases and is read in frame from base 1. V is pared back by 5 bases and J by 5 bases, with 27 bases lying between the germline termini. The chain employs TRBV7-3 and TRBJ2-5, and perhaps TRBD2 as D gene, on 7 matching bases. The origin of this receptor is a woman aged 55-70 years who had recovered from COVID-19. The sequenced material came from PBMCs or T cells enriched from blood (not recorded which). The sequenced DNA is TGTGCCAGCAGCCCCCTGGGGGGGGCTAGACCCCCCGGGGAGACCCAGTACTTC. This gives the protein CASSPLGGARPPGETQYF. The CDR3 plus the reference TRBV7-3 and TRBJ2-5 genes for the other parts give the full variable domain: GAGVSQTPSNKVTEKGKYVELRCDPISGHTALYWYRQSLGQGPEFLIYFQGTGAADDSGLPNDRFFAVRPEGSVSTLKIQRTERGDSAVYLCASSPLGGARPPGETQYFGPGTRLLVL.